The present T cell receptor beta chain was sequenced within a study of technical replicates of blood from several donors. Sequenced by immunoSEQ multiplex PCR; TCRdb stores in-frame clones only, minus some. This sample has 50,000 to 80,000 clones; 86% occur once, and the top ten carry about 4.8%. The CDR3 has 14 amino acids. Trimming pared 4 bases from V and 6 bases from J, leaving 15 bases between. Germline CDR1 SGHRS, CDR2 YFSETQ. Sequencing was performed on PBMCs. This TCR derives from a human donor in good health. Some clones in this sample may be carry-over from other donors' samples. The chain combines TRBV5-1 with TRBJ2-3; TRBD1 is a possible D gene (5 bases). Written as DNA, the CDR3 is TGCGCCAGCAGCCGCCTCCTAGGGGCTGATACGCAGTATTTT. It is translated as CASSRLLGADTQYF.